This T cell receptor (beta chain) is drawn from a study of T cell changes during pregnancy in multiple sclerosis. Trimming left V 3 bases short and J 4 bases short, with 12 bases between. Looked up from germline, CDR1 is SGHVS and CDR2 is FQNEAQ. The CDR3 consists of 15 residues. Some clones are missing from TCRdb's copy, which holds only in-frame ones; the method was immunoSEQ multiplex PCR. This table holds 95,000 to 110,000 clones, 80% to 95% found once. Sample: peripheral blood, taken in the third trimester of pregnancy. The TCR comes from a female donor in good health, enrolled as a control in a pregnancy study. The chain links TRBV7-8 to TRBJ2-2; no reliable D call. This CDR3 reads CASSFPFSSTGELFF. CDR3 nucleotides: TGTGCCAGCAGCTTTCCCTTCTCTTCCACCGGGGAGCTGTTTTTT. Full variable domain (rest looked up from reference TRBV7-8 and TRBJ2-2): GAGVSQSPRYKVAKRGQDVALRCDPISGHVSLFWYQQALGQGPEFLTYFQNEAQLDKSGLPSDRFFAERPEGSVSTLKIQRTQQEDSAVYLCASSFPFSSTGELFFGEGSRLTVL.